The entry below gives a single TCR beta chain sequence along with its context. The record originates from a study of T cell responses to AZD1222 COVID-19 vaccine. CDR3 length: 15 amino acids. Per germline, CDR1 MNHEY and CDR2 SVGEGT. V was trimmed by 5 bases and J by 2 bases, leaving 10 bases between them. Sequencing was performed with immunoSEQ multiplex PCR; in TCRdb, only in-frame clones are kept and a portion is missing. The sample has about 150,000 clones, under 95% seen once. The chain couples TRBV6-2 or TRBV6-3 to TRBJ2-6, with D possibly being TRBD2 (5 bases). This TCR came from an adult in good health. The sample in question was peripheral blood, obtained on day 0 of AZD1222 vaccination. CDR3 protein: CASSLWETGANVLTF. The CDR3 DNA sequence: TGTGCCAGCAGTCTCTGGGAGACTGGGGCCAACGTCCTGACTTTC.